Below, one T cell receptor beta chain is given with its context. Authors' processing steps: By means of reference gene primer amplification, nucleated cell counts were estimated. The protocol was immunoSEQ multiplex PCR, while the TCRdb copy is restricted to in-frame clones and leaves out a portion. V and J calls and clone size are as listed in that table; D and trimming were resolved from the DNA. The sample shows 95,000 to 150,000 clones, roughly 69% of them seen only once. The data derive from a study of blood T cell repertoires in COVID-19. Study information: The samples span acute and convalescent COVID-19 from the United States, Italy and Spain. PBMCs, B-cell-depleted T cells, or T cells were the source of the cDNA or gDNA that made up the material.

CDR1 and CDR2 (germline): MNHEY, SVGAGI. The CDR3 is 13 residues long. V lost 9 bases and J lost 0, with 10 bases in between. Sequencing input: peripheral blood. This chain links TRBV6-5 with TRBJ2-3, with D tentatively TRBD2 (5 bases). This sequence was found in a woman in her seventies with acute or convalescent COVID-19. The CDR3 DNA follows: TGTGCCAGTGGACTCCGCAGCACAGATACGCAGTATTTT. Protein sequence: CASGLRSTDTQYF.